The rows below give T cell receptor beta chains drawn from one sample of a study of T cells in narcolepsy. The data were produced by immunoSEQ multiplex PCR, yet TCRdb's version contains in-frame clones alone and is incomplete. The sample lists around 28,000 clones, over 75% occurring once. Material: CD45RA- memory CD4+ T cells from PBMCs. The source of these receptors is a human donor with narcolepsy. Each CDR3 is given with its conserved first and last residue. The order of the fields is CDR3 protein, CDR3 DNA, D gene, V gene, J gene, clone size. D genes are given only for firm matches. Clone size appears in some rows only: once, few, many, or a class for an expanded clone.

CDR3aa: CASSLELQNTEAFF
CDR3nt: TGTGCCAGCAGTCTCGAGCTACAGAACACTGAAGCTTTCTTT
d_gene: NA
v_gene: TRBV28
j_gene: TRBJ1-1
abundance: NA

CDR3aa: CASSGSGRFGEQFF
CDR3nt: TGTGCCAGCAGCGGAAGCGGGAGGTTCGGTGAGCAGTTCTTC
d_gene: TRBD2
v_gene: TRBV9
j_gene: TRBJ2-1
abundance: NA

CDR3aa: CASSRPLRGEQFF
CDR3nt: TGTGCCAGCAGCCGACCCTTACGAGGAGAGCAGTTCTTC
d_gene: NA
v_gene: TRBV11-1
j_gene: TRBJ2-1
abundance: NA

CDR3aa: CASRPGGSGANVLTF
CDR3nt: TGTGCCAGCAGGCCAGGGGGGTCCGGGGCCAACGTCCTGACTTTC
d_gene: NA
v_gene: TRBV7-8
j_gene: TRBJ2-6
abundance: NA

CDR3aa: CASSELVRQKGNTIYF
CDR3nt: TGTGCCAGCAGTGAATTGGTCAGACAGAAAGGAAACACCATATATTTT
d_gene: NA
v_gene: TRBV25-1
j_gene: TRBJ1-3
abundance: NA

CDR3aa: CASSLWRGGSKNIQYF
CDR3nt: TGTGCCAGCAGTCTCTGGCGGGGAGGGTCCAAAAACATTCAGTACTTC
d_gene: TRBD2
v_gene: TRBV2
j_gene: TRBJ2-4
abundance: NA

CDR3aa: CASTVAAGSLSPLHF
CDR3nt: TGTGCCAGTACAGTGGCGGCAGGGTCGCTATCACCCCTCCACTTT
d_gene: NA
v_gene: TRBV19
j_gene: TRBJ1-6
abundance: NA

CDR3aa: CASGPDSGNTIYF
CDR3nt: TGTGCCAGCGGCCCGGACAGTGGAAACACCATATATTTT
d_gene: NA
v_gene: TRBV7-9
j_gene: TRBJ1-3
abundance: once

CDR3aa: CATYPGYNTEAFF
CDR3nt: TGTGCCACCTACCCAGGGTATAACACTGAAGCTTTCTTT
d_gene: NA
v_gene: TRBV6-5
j_gene: TRBJ1-1
abundance: NA

CDR3aa: CASSLGWEGVQPQHF
CDR3nt: TGTGCCAGCAGCTTAGGATGGGAGGGAGTCCAGCCCCAGCATTTT
d_gene: NA
v_gene: TRBV7-2
j_gene: TRBJ1-5
abundance: few

CDR3aa: CASSTRGQGISEQYF
CDR3nt: TGTGCCAGCAGCACCCGGGGACAGGGAATATCCGAGCAGTACTTC
d_gene: TRBD1
v_gene: TRBV11-1
j_gene: TRBJ2-7
abundance: NA

CDR3aa: CASSAQILYEQYF
CDR3nt: TGTGCCAGCAGTGCGCAGATTCTATACGAGCAGTACTTC
d_gene: NA
v_gene: TRBV2
j_gene: TRBJ2-7
abundance: NA

CDR3aa: CASSPRRQSNGYTF
CDR3nt: TGTGCCAGCAGCCCCAGGAGGCAGTCGAACGGCTACACCTTC
d_gene: NA
v_gene: TRBV13
j_gene: TRBJ1-2
abundance: NA

CDR3aa: CASRSTSVNEKLFF
CDR3nt: TGCGCCAGCAGGTCAACGTCGGTGAATGAAAAACTGTTTTTT
d_gene: NA
v_gene: TRBV10-2
j_gene: TRBJ1-4
abundance: NA

CDR3aa: CASSLSWRGGTGELFF
CDR3nt: TGCGCCAGCAGCTTGTCCTGGCGGGGCGGCACCGGGGAGCTGTTTTTT
d_gene: NA
v_gene: TRBV5-1
j_gene: TRBJ2-2
abundance: NA

CDR3aa: CASSYSVGYTF
CDR3nt: TGTGCCAGCAGTTACTCCGTTGGCTACACCTTC
d_gene: NA
v_gene: TRBV6-5
j_gene: TRBJ1-2
abundance: once

CDR3aa: CASSPTGWGNYGYTF
CDR3nt: TGTGCCAGTAGTCCGACCGGGTGGGGGAACTATGGCTACACCTTC
d_gene: NA
v_gene: TRBV19
j_gene: TRBJ1-2
abundance: NA

CDR3aa: CAISGSMNTEAFF
CDR3nt: TGTGCCATCAGTGGGAGCATGAACACTGAAGCTTTCTTT
d_gene: NA
v_gene: TRBV10-3
j_gene: TRBJ1-1
abundance: NA

CDR3aa: CASSQELRANYGYTF
CDR3nt: TGCGCCAGCAGCCAAGAATTACGGGCGAACTATGGCTACACCTTC
d_gene: NA
v_gene: TRBV4-1
j_gene: TRBJ1-2
abundance: NA

CDR3aa: CASRHAGEETQYF
CDR3nt: TGTGCCAGCAGACATGCTGGAGAAGAGACCCAGTACTTC
d_gene: NA
v_gene: TRBV6-5
j_gene: TRBJ2-5
abundance: NA

CDR3aa: CASSGGPEAFF
CDR3nt: TGTGCCAGCAGCGGGGGCCCTGAAGCTTTCTTT
d_gene: NA
v_gene: TRBV7-8
j_gene: TRBJ1-1
abundance: NA

CDR3aa: CASSLEGVDEQFF
CDR3nt: TGTGCCAGCAGCCTCGAGGGGGTGGATGAGCAGTTCTTC
d_gene: NA
v_gene: TRBV5-6
j_gene: TRBJ2-1
abundance: NA

CDR3aa: CASSTGQGAPGGDGYTF
CDR3nt: TGTGCCAGCAGCACGGGACAGGGCGCCCCTGGGGGGGATGGCTACACCTTC
d_gene: TRBD1
v_gene: TRBV7-2
j_gene: TRBJ1-2
abundance: NA

CDR3aa: CATSRAGAYNEQFF
CDR3nt: TGTGCCACCAGCAGAGCGGGAGCCTACAATGAGCAGTTCTTC
d_gene: NA
v_gene: TRBV15
j_gene: TRBJ2-1
abundance: NA

CDR3aa: CASSDRYEQYF
CDR3nt: TGTGCCAGCAGTGACAGGTACGAGCAGTACTTC
d_gene: NA
v_gene: TRBV25-1
j_gene: TRBJ2-7
abundance: NA

CDR3aa: CASHGNTTPGNSYEQYF
CDR3nt: TGTGCCAGCCACGGCAACACGACTCCGGGAAACTCCTACGAGCAGTACTTC
d_gene: NA
v_gene: TRBV19
j_gene: TRBJ2-7
abundance: NA

CDR3aa: CASSLAGQILNTGELFF
CDR3nt: TGTGCCAGCAGCTTAGCAGGGCAGATTTTGAACACCGGGGAGCTGTTTTTT
d_gene: NA
v_gene: TRBV7-8
j_gene: TRBJ2-2
abundance: NA

CDR3aa: CASSKVYIDRGKPGELFF
CDR3nt: TGTGCCAGCAGCAAAGTTTATATCGACAGGGGGAAGCCCGGGGAGCTGTTTTTT
d_gene: NA
v_gene: TRBV21-1
j_gene: TRBJ2-2
abundance: NA

CDR3aa: CSVEEGGEQFF
CDR3nt: TGCAGCGTTGAGGAGGGAGGTGAGCAGTTCTTC
d_gene: NA
v_gene: TRBV29-1
j_gene: TRBJ2-1
abundance: NA

CDR3aa: CASSLVSLHGPQHF
CDR3nt: TGCGCCAGCAGCTTGGTTTCCCTGCATGGGCCCCAGCATTTT
d_gene: NA
v_gene: TRBV5-1
j_gene: TRBJ1-5
abundance: NA

CDR3aa: CASSDQSRRGWDYEQYF
CDR3nt: TGTGCCAGCAGCGACCAAAGCCGGAGGGGATGGGACTACGAGCAGTACTTC
d_gene: NA
v_gene: TRBV21-1
j_gene: TRBJ2-7
abundance: few

CDR3aa: CASKGPAPNQPQHF
CDR3nt: TGTGCCAGCAAGGGGCCCGCACCCAATCAGCCCCAGCATTTT
d_gene: NA
v_gene: TRBV6-1
j_gene: TRBJ1-5
abundance: NA

CDR3aa: CASSPGTGYGNTIYF
CDR3nt: TGTGCCAGCAGCCCCGGGACAGGGTACGGAAACACCATATATTTT
d_gene: TRBD1
v_gene: TRBV11-3
j_gene: TRBJ1-3
abundance: NA

CDR3aa: CASTQRRDIPGSGRSEQYF
CDR3nt: TGTGCCAGCACCCAACGGCGGGACATCCCGGGGAGCGGGAGAAGCGAGCAGTACTTC
d_gene: TRBD2
v_gene: TRBV5-5
j_gene: TRBJ2-7
abundance: NA

CDR3aa: CASSQRGEGNEKLFF
CDR3nt: TGCGCCAGCAGCCAACGGGGGGAAGGTAATGAAAAACTGTTTTTT
d_gene: NA
v_gene: TRBV4-1
j_gene: TRBJ1-4
abundance: NA

CDR3aa: CASSYSRTAPHEQYF
CDR3nt: TGTGCCAGCAGTTACTCGAGGACCGCCCCCCACGAGCAGTACTTC
d_gene: NA
v_gene: TRBV6-6
j_gene: TRBJ2-7
abundance: NA

CDR3aa: CASSLADRGWGTEAFF
CDR3nt: TGCGCCAGCAGCTTGGCCGACAGGGGGTGGGGCACTGAAGCTTTCTTT
d_gene: TRBD1
v_gene: TRBV5-1
j_gene: TRBJ1-1
abundance: few